This T cell receptor (beta chain) was identified in a study of STAT5B mutations in CD4+ large granular lymphocyte leukemia. Study-level results: TRBV06-family usage was enriched in top patient clones (8/27) versus controls (2/35). Main leukemic clonotypes were patient-specific, but approximately 27% appeared at low frequency elsewhere.

As concerns this clone: Its antigen is unknown.

Germline V gives CDR1 MNHNY, CDR2 SVGAGI (reference sequence). V lost 2 bases to trimming and J lost 2 bases, with 6 bases between them. This CDR3 is 13 amino acids long. Authors' analysis steps: A productive frequency of 2.59 x 10-5 was the lowest detectable. Data came from immunoSEQ multiplex PCR; TCRdb stores just in-frame clones and leaves some out. V, J and clone size derive from that table, while D and trimming were established from the DNA sequence. The sample shows tens of thousands of clones, 81% of them seen only once. The TCR sequence derives from a human donor in good health. The chain carries TRBV6-6 and TRBJ1-2, with no clear D. The specimen was CD4+ T cells from blood buffy coats. The CDR3, as DNA: TGTGCCAGCAGTTACGGACCGAACTATGGCTACACCTTC. Amino acid sequence: CASSYGPNYGYTF.